This section outlines one TCR beta chain sequence together with its context. Its antigen remains unidentified. The sort gate was single viable CD3+CD4+CD8-CD45RO+ cells for memory CD4+ T cells. After thawing, CD4+ T cells were positively selected. This entry belongs to a study of memory CD4+ T cells and cytomegalovirus serostatus. About the research overall: Healthy Belgian adult donors included nine or ten CMV-positive and some 24 CMV-negative people. Study-level results: Repertoires predicted CMV serostatus with median bootstrapped AUC of 0.95. CD4+ memory repertoires contained about two fifths of the 164 reported CMV TCRbeta sequences.

The assay was immunoSEQ multiplex PCR, and TCRdb's table has in-frame clones only and misses some. The sample lists 75,000 to 90,000 clones; around 80% were seen once. The germline V gene encodes CDR1 SNHLY and CDR2 FYNNEI. Trimming pared 8 bases from V and 2 bases from J, leaving 18 bases between. The length of the CDR3 is 15 residues. This sequence joins TRBV2 and TRBJ2-5; unclear D gene. The sample was memory CD4+ T cells from blood. The receptor's source is an adult in good health and CMV-seronegative. CDR3 sequence (DNA): TGTGCCAGCGACCGAGTAAGACTTATGCAAGAGACCCAGTACTTC. Its protein product is CASDRVRLMQETQYF.